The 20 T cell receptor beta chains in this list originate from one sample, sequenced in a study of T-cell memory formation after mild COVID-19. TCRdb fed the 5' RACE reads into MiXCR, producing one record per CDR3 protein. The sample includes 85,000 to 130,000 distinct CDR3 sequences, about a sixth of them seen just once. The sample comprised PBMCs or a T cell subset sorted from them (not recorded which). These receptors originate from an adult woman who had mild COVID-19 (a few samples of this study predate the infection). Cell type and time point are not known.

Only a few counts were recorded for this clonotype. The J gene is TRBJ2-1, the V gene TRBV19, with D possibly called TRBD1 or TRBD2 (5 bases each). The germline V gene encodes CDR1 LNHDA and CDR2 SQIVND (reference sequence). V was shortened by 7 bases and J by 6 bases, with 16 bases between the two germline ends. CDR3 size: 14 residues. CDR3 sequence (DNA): TGTGCCAGTAATCTTCAGTGGGGACCCAATGAGCAGTTCTTC. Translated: CASNLQWGPNEQFF.

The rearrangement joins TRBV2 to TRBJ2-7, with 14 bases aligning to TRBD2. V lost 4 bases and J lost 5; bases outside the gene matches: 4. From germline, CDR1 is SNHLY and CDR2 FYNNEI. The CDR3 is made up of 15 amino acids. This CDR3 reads CASSGGLAGADEQYF. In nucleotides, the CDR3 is TGTGCCAGCAGTGGGGGACTAGCGGGAGCTGACGAGCAGTACTTC.

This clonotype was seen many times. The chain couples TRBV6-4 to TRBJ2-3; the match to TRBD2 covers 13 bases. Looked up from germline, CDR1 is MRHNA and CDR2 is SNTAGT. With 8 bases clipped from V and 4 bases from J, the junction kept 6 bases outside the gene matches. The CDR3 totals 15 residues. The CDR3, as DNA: TGTGCCAGCGCCAGGACTAGCGGGAGTGCAGATACGCAGTATTTT. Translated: CASARTSGSADTQYF.

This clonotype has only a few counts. For the CDR3, the DNA is TGTGCCAGCAGCTTCAAGGGAAAACTGTTTTTT. Translation: CASSFKGKLFF. The V and J genes are TRBV7-9 and TRBJ1-4; D not certain. CDR3 length equals 11 residues. Germline CDR1 SEHNR, CDR2 FQNEAQ (reference sequence). V was pared by 3 bases and J by 10 bases, with 6 bases between.

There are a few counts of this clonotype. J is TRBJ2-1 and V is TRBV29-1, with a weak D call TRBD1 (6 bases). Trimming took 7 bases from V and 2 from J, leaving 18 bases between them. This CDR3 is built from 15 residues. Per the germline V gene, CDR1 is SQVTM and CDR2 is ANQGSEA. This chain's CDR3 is CSGHWTVLTYNEQFF. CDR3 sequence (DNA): TGCAGCGGGCACTGGACAGTCCTCACCTACAATGAGCAGTTCTTC.

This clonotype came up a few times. The CDR3 spells CASSDLSQGAGRSNQPQHF. In DNA form, the CDR3 reads TGTGCCAGCAGTGACTTGAGTCAGGGGGCGGGCAGGAGTAATCAGCCCCAGCATTTT. The V call is TRBV6-4, the J call TRBJ1-5; 8 bases fit TRBD1. Germline lookup yields CDR1 MRHNA and CDR2 SNTAGT. The CDR3 runs 19 residues. V dropped 1 base and J dropped 4; count of bases not matched to a gene: 15.

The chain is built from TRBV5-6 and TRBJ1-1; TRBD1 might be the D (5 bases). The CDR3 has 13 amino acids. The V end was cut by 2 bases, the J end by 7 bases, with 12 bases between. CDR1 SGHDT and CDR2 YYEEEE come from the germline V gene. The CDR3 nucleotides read TGTGCCAGCAGCTTTATAAGGGGAGGTGAAGCTTTCTTT. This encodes CASSFIRGGEAFF.

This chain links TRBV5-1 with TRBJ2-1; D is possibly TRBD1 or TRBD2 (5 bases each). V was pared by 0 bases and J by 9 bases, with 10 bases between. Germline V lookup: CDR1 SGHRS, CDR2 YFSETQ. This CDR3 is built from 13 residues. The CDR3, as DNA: TGCGCCAGCAGCTTGGTGGGGGACCGTGAGCAGTTCTTC. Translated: CASSLVGDREQFF.

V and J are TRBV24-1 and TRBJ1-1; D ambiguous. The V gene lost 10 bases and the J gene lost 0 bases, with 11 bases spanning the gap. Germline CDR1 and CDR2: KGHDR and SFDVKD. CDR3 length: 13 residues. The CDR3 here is CATRSNMNTEAFF. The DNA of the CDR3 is TGTGCCACGCGATCAAACATGAACACTGAAGCTTTCTTT.

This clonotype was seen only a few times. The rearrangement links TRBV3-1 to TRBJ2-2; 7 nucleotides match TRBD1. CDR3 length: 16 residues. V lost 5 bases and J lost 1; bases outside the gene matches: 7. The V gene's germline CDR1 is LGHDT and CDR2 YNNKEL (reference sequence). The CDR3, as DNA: TGTGCCAGCAGCAAAAGACAGGGTTTGAACACCGGGGAGCTGTTTTTT. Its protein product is CASSKRQGLNTGELFF.

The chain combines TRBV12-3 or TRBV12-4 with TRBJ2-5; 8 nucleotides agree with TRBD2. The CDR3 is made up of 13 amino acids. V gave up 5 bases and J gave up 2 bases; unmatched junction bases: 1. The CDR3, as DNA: TGTGCCAGCAGTACGGGAGGGCAAGAGACCCAGTACTTC. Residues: CASSTGGQETQYF.

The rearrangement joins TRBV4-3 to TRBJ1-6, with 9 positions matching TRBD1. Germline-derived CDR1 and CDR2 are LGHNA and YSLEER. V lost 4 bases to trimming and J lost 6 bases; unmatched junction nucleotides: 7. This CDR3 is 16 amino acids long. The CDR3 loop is CASSPTTGGSNSPLHF. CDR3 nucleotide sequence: TGCGCCAGCAGCCCGACCACAGGGGGCAGTAATTCACCCCTCCACTTT.

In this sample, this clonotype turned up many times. Here the CDR3 DNA reads TGTGCCAGCAGCCCGGAGCCACCCTATGGCTACACCTTC. It encodes CASSPEPPYGYTF. The rearrangement links TRBV7-9 to TRBJ1-2; D gene uncertain. V was clipped by 5 bases and J by 4 bases, with 11 bases between them. Germline V gene lookup returns CDR1 SEHNR and CDR2 FQNEAQ (reference sequence). The CDR3 runs 13 residues.

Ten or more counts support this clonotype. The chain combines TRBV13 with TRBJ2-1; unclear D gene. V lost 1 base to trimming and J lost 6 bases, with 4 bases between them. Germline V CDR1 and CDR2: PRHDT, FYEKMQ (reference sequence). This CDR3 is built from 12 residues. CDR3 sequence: CASSLVGNEQFF. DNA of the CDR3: TGTGCCAGCAGCTTAGTAGGCAATGAGCAGTTCTTC.

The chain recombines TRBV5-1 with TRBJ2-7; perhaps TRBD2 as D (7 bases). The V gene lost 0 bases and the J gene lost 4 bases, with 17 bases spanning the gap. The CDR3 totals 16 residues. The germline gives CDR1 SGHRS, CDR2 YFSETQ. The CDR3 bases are TGCGCCAGCAGCTTGGCCCTGGGGGGGCAACGGTACGAGCAGTACTTC. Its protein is CASSLALGGQRYEQYF. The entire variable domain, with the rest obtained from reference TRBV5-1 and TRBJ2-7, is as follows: KAGVTQTPRYLIKTRGQQVTLSCSPISGHRSVSWYQQTPGQGLQFLFEYFSETQRNKGNFPGRFSGRQFSNSRSEMNVSTLELGDSALYLCASSLALGGQRYEQYFGPGTRLTVT.

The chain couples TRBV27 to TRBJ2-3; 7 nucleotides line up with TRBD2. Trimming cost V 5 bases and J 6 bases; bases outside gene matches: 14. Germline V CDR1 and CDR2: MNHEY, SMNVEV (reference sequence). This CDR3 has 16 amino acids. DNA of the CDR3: TGTGCCAGCAGTCTCCTGGCAGCGGGAAGCGCGGATACGCAGTATTTT. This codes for CASSLLAAGSADTQYF.

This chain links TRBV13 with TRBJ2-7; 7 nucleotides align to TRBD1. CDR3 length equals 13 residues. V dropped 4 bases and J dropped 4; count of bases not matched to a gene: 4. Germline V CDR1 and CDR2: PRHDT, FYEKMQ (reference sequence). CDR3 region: CASSSDRYYEQYF. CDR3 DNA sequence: TGTGCCAGCAGCTCGGACAGGTATTACGAGCAGTACTTC.

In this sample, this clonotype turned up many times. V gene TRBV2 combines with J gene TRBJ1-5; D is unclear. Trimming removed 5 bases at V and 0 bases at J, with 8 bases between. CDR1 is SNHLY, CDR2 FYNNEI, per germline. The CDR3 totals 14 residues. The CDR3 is CASSNGYSNQPQHF. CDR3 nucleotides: TGTGCCAGCAGTAACGGTTATAGCAATCAGCCCCAGCATTTT.

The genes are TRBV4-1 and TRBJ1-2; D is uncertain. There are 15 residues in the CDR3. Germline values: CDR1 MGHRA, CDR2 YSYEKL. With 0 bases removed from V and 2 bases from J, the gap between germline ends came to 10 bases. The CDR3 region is CASSQDPAENYGYTF. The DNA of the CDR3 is TGCGCCAGCAGCCAAGATCCCGCAGAGAACTATGGCTACACCTTC.

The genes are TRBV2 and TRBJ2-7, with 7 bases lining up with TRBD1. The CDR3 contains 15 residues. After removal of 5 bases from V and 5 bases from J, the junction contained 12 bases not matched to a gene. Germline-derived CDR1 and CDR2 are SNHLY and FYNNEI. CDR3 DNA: TGTGCCAGCAGTCAAAACACCGTCGGACAGGACGAGCAGTACTTC. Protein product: CASSQNTVGQDEQYF. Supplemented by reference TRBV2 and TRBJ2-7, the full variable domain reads EPEVTQTPSHQVTQMGQEVILRCVPISNHLYFYWYRQILGQKVEFLVSFYNNEISEKSEIFDDQFSVERPDGSNFTLKIRSTKLEDSAMYFCASSQNTVGQDEQYFGPGTRLTVT.